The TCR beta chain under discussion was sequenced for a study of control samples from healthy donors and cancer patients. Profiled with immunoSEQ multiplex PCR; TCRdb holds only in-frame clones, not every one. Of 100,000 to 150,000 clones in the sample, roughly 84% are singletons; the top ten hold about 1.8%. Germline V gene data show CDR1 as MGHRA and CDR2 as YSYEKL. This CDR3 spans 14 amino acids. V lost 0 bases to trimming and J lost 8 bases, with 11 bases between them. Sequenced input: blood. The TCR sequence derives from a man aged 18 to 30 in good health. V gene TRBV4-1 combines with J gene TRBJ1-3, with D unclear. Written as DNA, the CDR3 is TGCGCCAGCAGCCAAGAACGAGGAACCTACACCATATATTTT. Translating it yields CASSQERGTYTIYF.